This TCR beta chain was captured by sequencing in a study of cytomegalovirus exposure and HLA in healthy donors. The PCR ran on 60 Vbeta and 13 Jbeta primers. Repertoires were generated with immunoSEQ multiplex PCR, while TCRdb's copy carries only in-frame clones and drops some. The repertoire holds 150,000 to 200,000 clones, 70% to 85% seen once, with 0.69% in the top ten. V dropped 0 bases and J dropped 0; count of bases not matched to a gene: 5. Germline CDR1 reads SGHRS; CDR2 reads YFSETQ. This CDR3 spans 18 amino acids. The sample was PBMCs. This rearrangement joins TRBV5-1 to TRBJ1-4; TRBD1 matches 10 bases. The sequence was collected from a woman aged 35 to 49 in good health and CMV-seronegative. In nucleotides, the CDR3 is TGCGCCAGCAGCTTGGAGGGACAGGGGTACGCAACTAATGAAAAACTGTTTTTT. Protein: CASSLEGQGYATNEKLFF.